The entry below gives a single T cell receptor (beta chain) sequence along with its context. Its matching antigen is unknown. These data belong to a study of persistence of HIV-infected CD4 T cells. Study-wide findings and caveats: Within sorted populations, more oligoclonal TCRs accompanied more oligoclonal proviruses.

V lost 8 bases and J lost 5; bases outside the gene matches: 4. Per the germline V gene, CDR1 is MDHEN and CDR2 is SYDVKM. This CDR3 has 15 amino acids. Cells were stimulated with overlapping HIV-1 Gag 15-mer peptides. Memory cells lacking CD40L and CD69 with high CD45RO were sorted. Adults with HIV-1 started suppressive ART while chronically infected. Inclusion required CMV-positive serology and CD4+ counts above 400 cells/uL. Sequencing used immunoSEQ version 4 in survey mode. Libraries were prepared by immunoSEQ multiplex PCR; TCRdb keeps only in-frame clonotypes and omits some of them. The sample contains 64,000 or so clones, over 60% of which appear only once.

The source material was CD4+ T cells sorted from PBMCs after approximately 19-hour stimulation, sampled from a patient who received antiretroviral therapy. The rearrangement uses TRBV28 and TRBJ1-6; 12 bases are a match to TRBD1. The receptor's source is an adult man with HIV who was CMV-seropositive. This CDR3 is CASAGTGGHNSPLHF. The CDR3 nucleotides read TGTGCCAGCGCCGGGACAGGGGGCCATAATTCACCCCTCCACTTT.